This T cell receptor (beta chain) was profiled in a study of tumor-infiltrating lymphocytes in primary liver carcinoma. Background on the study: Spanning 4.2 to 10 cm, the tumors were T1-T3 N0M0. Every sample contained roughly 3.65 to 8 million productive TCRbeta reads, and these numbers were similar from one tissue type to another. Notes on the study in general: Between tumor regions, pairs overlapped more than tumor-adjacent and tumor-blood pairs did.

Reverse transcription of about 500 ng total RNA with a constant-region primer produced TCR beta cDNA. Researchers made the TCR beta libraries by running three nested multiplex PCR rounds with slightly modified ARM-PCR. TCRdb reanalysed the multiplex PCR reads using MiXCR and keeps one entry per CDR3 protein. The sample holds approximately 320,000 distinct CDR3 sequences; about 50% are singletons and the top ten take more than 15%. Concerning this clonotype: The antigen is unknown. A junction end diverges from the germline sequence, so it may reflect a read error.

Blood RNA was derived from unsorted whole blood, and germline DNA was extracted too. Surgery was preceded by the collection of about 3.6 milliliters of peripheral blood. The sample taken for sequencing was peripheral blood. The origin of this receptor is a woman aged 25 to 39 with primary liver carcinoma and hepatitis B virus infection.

The DNA of the CDR3 is TGTGCCAGCAGGTTGGCCAGGGGACAGCGCTTCATGAACACTGAAGCTTTCTTT. It translates to CASRLARGQRFMNTEAFF. This chain links TRBV5-6 with TRBJ1-1; 7 bases are a match to TRBD1. The CDR3 contains 18 residues. The germline gives CDR1 SGHDT, CDR2 YYEEEE.